This T cell receptor beta chain was recorded in a study of response to subunit inactivated influenza vaccine. Study-wide points: After each seasonal influenza vaccination, few new T cells are recruited, the authors suggested.

Via MiXCR, TCRdb re-called the RT-PCR reads, giving one row per CDR3 protein. The sample has more than 600,000 distinct CDR3 sequences, 15% to 20% seen once. This clonotype turned up a few times. Antigen unknown. The sequence was obtained from a man aged 45-60 years who received an inactivated influenza vaccine. Sample: PBMCs from blood, taken roughly 5 days after vaccination.

The DNA for the CDR3 is TGTGCCTTCAGTTCTCCCGGACTAGCGGAAAAATCCACAGATACGCAGTATTTT. Its translation: CAFSSPGLAEKSTDTQYF. This rearrangement joins TRBV2 to TRBJ2-3; 10 nucleotides match TRBD2. The germline V gene encodes CDR1 SNHLY and CDR2 FYNNEI. The CDR3 covers 18 residues. Trimming cost V 11 bases and J 2 bases; bases outside gene matches: 19.